The entry that follows covers one T cell receptor beta chain sequence. Source study methods: Estimates of nucleated cell counts were drawn from the amplification of reference gene primers. Produced via immunoSEQ multiplex PCR; TCRdb's table is partial and in-frame only. V and J calls and clone size are copied from that table; D and trimming were computed from the DNA. The sample has about 240,000 clones; about 81% are singletons. The data were taken from a study of blood T cell repertoires in COVID-19. Study at large: Acute and convalescent COVID-19 specimens originated in the United States, Italy and Spain. From T cells, B-cell-depleted T cells, or PBMCs came the material, which was cDNA or gDNA.

The CDR3 covers 14 residues. Trimming stripped 6 bases from V and 4 bases from J, with 15 bases between. CDR1 is SEHNR and CDR2 is FQNEAQ in the germline V gene (reference sequence). The receptor's source is a woman aged 55 to 70 with active or convalescent COVID-19. Sequencing was done on a sample of peripheral blood. This rearrangement joins TRBV7-9 to TRBJ1-2; D is unclear. This chain's CDR3 is CASSSTGVGYGYTF. The CDR3 DNA sequence: TGTGCCAGCAGTTCCACGGGAGTTGGCTATGGCTACACCTTC. Filled out from reference TRBV7-9 and TRBJ1-2, the complete variable domain reads DTGVSQNPRHKITKRGQNVTFRCDPISEHNRLYWYRQTLGQGPEFLTYFQNEAQLEKSRLLSDRFSAERPKGSFSTLEIQRTEQGDSAMYLCASSSTGVGYGYTFGSGTRLTVV.